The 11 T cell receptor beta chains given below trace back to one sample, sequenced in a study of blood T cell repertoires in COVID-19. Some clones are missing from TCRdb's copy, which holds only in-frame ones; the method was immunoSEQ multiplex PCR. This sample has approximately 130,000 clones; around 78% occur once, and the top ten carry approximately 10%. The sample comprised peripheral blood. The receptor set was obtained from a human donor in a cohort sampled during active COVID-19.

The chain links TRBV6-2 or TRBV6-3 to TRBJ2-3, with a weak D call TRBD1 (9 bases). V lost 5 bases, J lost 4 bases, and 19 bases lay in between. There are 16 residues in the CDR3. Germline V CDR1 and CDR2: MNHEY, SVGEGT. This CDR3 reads CASSQGQGGGSDTQYF. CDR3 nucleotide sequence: TGTGCCAGCAGTCAGGGACAGGGCGGGGGGTCAGATACGCAGTATTTT.

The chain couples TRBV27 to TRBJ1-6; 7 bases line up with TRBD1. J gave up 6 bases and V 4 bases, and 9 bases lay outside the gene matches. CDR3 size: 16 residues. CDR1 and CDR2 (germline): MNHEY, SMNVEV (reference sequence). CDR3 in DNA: TGTGCCAGCAGTTCCACCCGACAGGGAGTTAATTCACCCCTCCACTTT. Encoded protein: CASSSTRQGVNSPLHF.

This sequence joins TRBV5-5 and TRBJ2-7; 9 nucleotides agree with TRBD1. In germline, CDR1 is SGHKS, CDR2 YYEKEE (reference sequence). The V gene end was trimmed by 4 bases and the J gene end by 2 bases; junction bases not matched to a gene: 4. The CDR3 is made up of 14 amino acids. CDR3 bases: TGTGCCAGCAGCGCCCGGGACAGGGCCTACGAGCAGTACTTC. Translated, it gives CASSARDRAYEQYF.

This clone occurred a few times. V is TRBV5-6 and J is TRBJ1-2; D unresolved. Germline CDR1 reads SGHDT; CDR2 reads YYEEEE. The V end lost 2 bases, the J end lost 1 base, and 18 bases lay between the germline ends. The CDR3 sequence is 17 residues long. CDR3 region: CASSFMGSQYFNYGYTF. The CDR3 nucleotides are TGTGCCAGCAGCTTCATGGGGAGTCAGTACTTTAACTATGGCTACACCTTC.

The chain's CDR3 is CASSLYRGSYNSPLHF. The CDR3 bases are TGTGCCAGCAGTTTATACAGGGGCTCCTATAATTCACCCCTCCACTTT. This chain joins TRBV27 and TRBJ1-6, with 7 bases aligning to TRBD1. This CDR3 has 16 residues. CDR1 is MNHEY, CDR2 SMNVEV, per germline (reference sequence). V dropped 1 base and J dropped 0; count of bases not matched to a gene: 0.

For the CDR3, the DNA is TGTGCCAGCAGGCAACAGGGGGCGGGTTATGGCTACACCTTC. Its protein is CASRQQGAGYGYTF. The V gene is TRBV28, the J gene TRBJ1-2; 9 nucleotides agree with TRBD1. This CDR3 contains 14 residues. The trim removed 6 bases at V and 5 bases at J, leaving 7 bases unmatched. Germline V gene data show CDR1 as MDHEN and CDR2 as SYDVKM.

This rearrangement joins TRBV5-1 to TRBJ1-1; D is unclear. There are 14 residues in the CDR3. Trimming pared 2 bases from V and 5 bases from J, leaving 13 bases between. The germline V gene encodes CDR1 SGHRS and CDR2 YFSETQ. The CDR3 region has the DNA TGCGCCAGCAGCTTCTCAGAGGGAGGGACTGAAGCTTTCTTT. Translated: CASSFSEGGTEAFF. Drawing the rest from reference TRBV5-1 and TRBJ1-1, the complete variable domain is KAGVTQTPRYLIKTRGQQVTLSCSPISGHRSVSWYQQTPGQGLQFLFEYFSETQRNKGNFPGRFSGRQFSNSRSEMNVSTLELGDSALYLCASSFSEGGTEAFFGQGTRLTVV.

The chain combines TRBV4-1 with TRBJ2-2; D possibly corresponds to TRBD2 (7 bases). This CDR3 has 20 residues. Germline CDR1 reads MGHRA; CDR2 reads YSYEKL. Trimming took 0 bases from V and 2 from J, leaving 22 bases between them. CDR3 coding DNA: TGCGCCAGCAGCCAAGATCCCACAAGGGAGGGGGTCGTAAACACCGGGGAGCTGTTTTTT. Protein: CASSQDPTREGVVNTGELFF.

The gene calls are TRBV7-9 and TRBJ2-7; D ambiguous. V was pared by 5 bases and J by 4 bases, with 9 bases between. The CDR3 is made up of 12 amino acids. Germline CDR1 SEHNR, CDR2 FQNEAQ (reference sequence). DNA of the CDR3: TGTGCCAGCAGCCCCTCTCGTTACGAGCAGTACTTC. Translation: CASSPSRYEQYF.

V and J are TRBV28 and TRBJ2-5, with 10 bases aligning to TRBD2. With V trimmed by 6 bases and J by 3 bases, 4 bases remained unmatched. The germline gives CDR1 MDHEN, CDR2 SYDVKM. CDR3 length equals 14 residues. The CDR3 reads CASSKGLAEETQYF. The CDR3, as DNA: TGTGCCAGCAGCAAAGGACTAGCGGAAGAGACCCAGTACTTC. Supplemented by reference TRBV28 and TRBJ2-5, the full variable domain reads DVKVTQSSRYLVKRTGEKVFLECVQDMDHENMFWYRQDPGLGLRLIYFSYDVKMKEKGDIPEGYSVSREKKERFSLILESASTNQTSMYLCASSKGLAEETQYFGPGTRLLVL.

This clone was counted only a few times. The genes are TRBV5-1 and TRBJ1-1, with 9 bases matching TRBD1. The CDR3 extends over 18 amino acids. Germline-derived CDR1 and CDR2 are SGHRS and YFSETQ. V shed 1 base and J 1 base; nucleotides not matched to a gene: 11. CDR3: CASSLIGQGSRGNTEAFF. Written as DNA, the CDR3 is TGCGCCAGCAGCTTGATCGGACAGGGGTCGAGAGGGAACACTGAAGCTTTCTTT.